This entry lists 13 T cell receptor beta chains sequenced from one sample in a study of blood T cell repertoires in COVID-19. Assay used: immunoSEQ multiplex PCR; TCRdb lists only in-frame clones, some missing. The table includes about 160,000 clones, about 87% detected once. Material for sequencing was peripheral blood. All receptors come from a woman aged 55-69 years who had recovered from COVID-19.

V and J are TRBV27 and TRBJ2-3; 8 bases fit TRBD1. Germline-derived CDR1 and CDR2 are MNHEY and SMNVEV (reference sequence). V was clipped by 4 bases and J by 3 bases; unmatched bases: 9. This CDR3 comprises 16 residues. CDR3 bases: TGTGCCAGCAGTTCGTATGACAGGGGTGGGACAGATACGCAGTATTTT. Residues: CASSSYDRGGTDTQYF.

The chain is built from TRBV3-1 (or the pseudogene TRBV3-2) and TRBJ2-7; D unresolved. V was clipped by 1 base and J by 2 bases, with 6 bases between them. The germline V gene encodes CDR1 LGHDT and CDR2 YNNKEL (reference sequence). There are 13 residues in the CDR3. The CDR3, as DNA: TGTGCCAGCAGCCAAGCGGGTCCCTACGAGCAGTACTTC. Its protein product is CASSQAGPYEQYF.

J is TRBJ1-2 and V is TRBV7-9; no clear D. The CDR3 runs 12 residues. Trimming shortened V by 3 bases and J by 2 bases, and 4 bases separated the two germline ends. Germline V gene lookup returns CDR1 SEHNR and CDR2 FQNEAQ (reference sequence). The CDR3 DNA reads as TGTGCCAGCAGCTTGGCAAACTATGGCTACACCTTC. Translated, it gives CASSLANYGYTF.

On this clone: At one boundary the junction diverges from the germline segment, which might be a read error. This chain connects TRBV2 to TRBJ1-5, with a weak D call TRBD1 (5 bases). CDR1 SNHLY and CDR2 FYNNEI come from the germline V gene. The CDR3 totals 18 residues. CDR3 protein: CASREGRADIQHNQPQHF. The CDR3 nucleotides are TGTGCCAGCAGAGAAGGGCGCGCGGACATTCAGCACAATCAGCCCCAGCATTTT. Complete variable domain (other parts from reference TRBV2 and TRBJ1-5): EPEVTQTPSHQVTQMGQEVILRCVPISNHLYFYWYRQILGQKVEFLVSFYNNEISEKSEIFDDQFSVERPDGSNFTLKIRSTKLEDSAMYFCASREGRADIQHNQPQHFGDGTRLSIL.

The chain is built from TRBV6-6 and TRBJ1-4, with no clear D. The CDR3 spans 15 residues. CDR1 is MNHNY, CDR2 SVGAGI, per germline (reference sequence). Trimming shortened V by 5 bases and J by 5 bases, and 15 bases separated the two germline ends. The CDR3 loop is CASSRAGVANEKLFF. CDR3 DNA: TGTGCCAGCAGTCGCGCGGGAGTCGCAAATGAAAAACTGTTTTTT.

This clone has only a few counts. The chain links TRBV7-3 to TRBJ1-1; 8 nucleotides match TRBD1. The trim removed 6 bases at V and 5 bases at J, leaving 5 bases unmatched. Germline CDR1 reads SGHTA; CDR2 reads FQGTGA. The CDR3 totals 13 residues. The CDR3 nucleotides are TGTGCCAGCAGTTTCAACAGGGGGACTGAAGCTTTCTTT. This encodes CASSFNRGTEAFF.

J is TRBJ1-6 and V is TRBV18; 10 bases agree with TRBD1. The CDR3 contains 15 residues. V lost 4 bases, J lost 9 bases, and 6 bases stayed unmatched. Germline lookup yields CDR1 KGHSH and CDR2 LQKENI. CDR3 bases: TGTGCCAGCTCACACTCGGACAGGGGGTTTTCACCCCTCCACTTT. As protein: CASSHSDRGFSPLHF.

The V gene is TRBV6-5, the J gene TRBJ2-7; D gene unclear. The CDR3 sequence is 11 residues long. Germline-derived CDR1 and CDR2 are MNHEY and SVGAGI. V lost 8 bases to trimming and J lost 3 bases, with 8 bases between them. The CDR3 sequence is CASYKNYEQYF. The CDR3 DNA is TGTGCCAGCTACAAAAACTACGAGCAGTACTTC.

The chain couples TRBV6-5 to TRBJ1-3; tentative D call: TRBD1 (5 bases). The CDR3 contains 16 residues. Trimming stripped 0 bases from V and 1 base from J, with 10 bases between. CDR1 is MNHEY and CDR2 is SVGAGI in the germline V gene. CDR3 amino acids: CASSYSTGPSGNTIYF. In nucleotides, the CDR3 is TGTGCCAGCAGTTACTCTACAGGTCCATCTGGAAACACCATATATTTT.

This chain links TRBV7-2 with TRBJ1-5; D gene unclear. V lost 3 bases and J lost 0, with 6 bases in between. The CDR3 totals 14 residues. Germline lookup yields CDR1 SGHTA and CDR2 FQGNSA. The CDR3 region has the DNA TGTGCCAGCAGCTTTGAGTATAGCAATCAGCCCCAGCATTTT. Protein: CASSFEYSNQPQHF.

This chain uses TRBV4-3 with TRBJ2-3; 10 bases map to TRBD2. Germline assignment: CDR1 LGHNA and CDR2 YSLEER. CDR3 length: 16 residues. Trimming at V came to 3 bases and at J to 2 bases, leaving 5 bases not matched to a gene. CDR3 DNA: TGCGCCAGCAGCCAGAGCGGGGGGGCCGACACAGATACGCAGTATTTT. This codes for CASSQSGGADTDTQYF.

The chain has TRBV27 and TRBJ1-3; D remains ambiguous. This CDR3 contains 14 residues. Looked up from germline, CDR1 is MNHEY and CDR2 is SMNVEV (reference sequence). V shed 4 bases and J shed 3 bases, with 10 bases lying between them. Here the CDR3 DNA reads TGTGCCAGCAGTTCCCCCCAGAATGGAAACACCATATATTTT. Translation: CASSSPQNGNTIYF.

V usage is TRBV5-6 and J usage is TRBJ1-2; 8 nucleotides agree with TRBD1. Trimming cost V 4 bases and J 12 bases; bases outside gene matches: 8. This CDR3 has 12 amino acids. CDR1 is SGHDT, CDR2 YYEEEE, per germline. The CDR3 DNA is TGTGCCAGCAGCCCTTACGGACAGGGCGACACCTTC. Translated: CASSPYGQGDTF.